This TCR beta chain appears in the sequencing data of a study of T cell responses to AZD1222 COVID-19 vaccine. CDR1 is SGHRS, CDR2 YFSETQ, per germline. V was cut by 3 bases and J by 9 bases, with 16 bases left in between. CDR3 length: 14 amino acids. TCRdb's copy holds only in-frame clones and misses some; the assay was immunoSEQ multiplex PCR. This sample has 85,000 to 120,000 clones, with approximately 88% found just once. The sequence was obtained from an adult in good health. The chain has TRBV5-1 and TRBJ2-4; D is uncertain. The material was peripheral blood, obtained on day 0 of AZD1222 vaccination. CDR3 in amino acids: CASSSGPTPGIQYF. The CDR3 coding sequence is TGCGCCAGCAGCTCCGGGCCAACTCCGGGCATTCAGTACTTC.